The 18 T cell receptor beta chains given below trace back to one sample, sequenced in a study of blood T cell repertoires in COVID-19. Some clones are missing from TCRdb's copy, which holds only in-frame ones; the method was immunoSEQ multiplex PCR. The data contain approximately 260,000 clones, 88% of them singletons. Sequencing input: peripheral blood. The receptors here all came from a woman in her 70s with COVID-19, enrolled during active disease.

The chain recombines TRBV24-1 with TRBJ2-5; the match to TRBD1 covers 9 bases. CDR3 size: 15 residues. Trimming at V came to 0 bases and at J to 6 bases, leaving 4 bases not matched to a gene. Germline V CDR1 and CDR2: KGHDR, SFDVKD. The CDR3 DNA sequence: TGTGCCACCAGTGATTTGGAGGACAGGGGTAAGACCCAGTACTTC. It codes for CATSDLEDRGKTQYF.

The rearrangement joins TRBV6-2 or TRBV6-3 to TRBJ1-5, with D possibly TRBD1 on 5 matching bases. V lost 2 bases, J lost 2 bases, and 13 bases lay in between. Germline V gene sequence: CDR1 MNHEY, CDR2 SVGEGT. The CDR3 covers 16 residues. As DNA, the CDR3 is TGTGCCAGCAGTTACGCAGCTCAGGGTGGCAATCAGCCCCAGCATTTT. As protein: CASSYAAQGGNQPQHF.

This clone has a single count. The rearrangement joins TRBV21-1 to TRBJ1-1. TRBV21-1 is marked as a pseudogene. The length of the CDR3 is 12 residues. The CDR3 region has the DNA TGTGCCAGCATAGGGGGGGACACTGAAGCTTTCTTT. As protein: CASIGGDTEAFF.

V usage is TRBV19 and J usage is TRBJ1-5, with TRBD1 matching over 8 bases. The CDR3 runs to 14 residues. Germline CDR1 LNHDA, CDR2 SQIVND (reference sequence). Trimming cost V 9 bases and J 1 base; bases outside gene matches: 5. The CDR3 protein is CASQGARSNQPQHF. CDR3 coding DNA: TGTGCCAGCCAGGGGGCGCGGAGCAATCAGCCCCAGCATTTT.

This CDR3 reads CASSFPATSGEQYF. CDR3 nucleotide sequence: TGTGCCAGCAGCTTCCCCGCGACTAGTGGCGAGCAGTACTTC. This chain connects TRBV7-2 to TRBJ2-7, with D possibly being TRBD2 (6 bases). The germline CDR1 and CDR2 sequences are SGHTA and FQGNSA. Trimming removed 3 bases from V and 6 bases from J, with 15 bases in between. This CDR3 spans 14 amino acids.

The chain links TRBV28 to TRBJ1-4, with D maybe TRBD1 (5 bases). CDR1 MDHEN and CDR2 SYDVKM come from the germline V gene. Deletions cut 6 bases from V and 4 bases from J, with 18 bases between. The CDR3 consists of 16 residues. CDR3 sequence (DNA): TGTGCCAGCAGCACCGAAGACAGCACCGTTAATGAAAAACTGTTTTTT. It is translated as CASSTEDSTVNEKLFF.

The rearrangement links TRBV9 to TRBJ2-3; D unclear. Germline loops: CDR1 SGDLS, CDR2 YYNGEE. The CDR3 runs to 15 residues. V gave up 0 bases and J gave up 5 bases, with 13 bases separating them. CDR3 DNA: TGTGCCAGCAGCGTAGGCCTAGTAAGTGTAGATACGCAGTATTTT. It encodes CASSVGLVSVDTQYF.

The chain links TRBV9 to TRBJ1-2; 7 bases map to TRBD1. Per germline, CDR1 SGDLS and CDR2 YYNGEE. CDR3 length: 15 amino acids. V gave up 0 bases and J gave up 3 bases; unmatched junction bases: 5. The CDR3 region is CASSVAGTGDYGYTF. CDR3 coding DNA: TGTGCCAGCAGCGTAGCTGGAACAGGGGACTATGGCTACACCTTC. Combining the CDR3 with reference TRBV9 and TRBJ1-2 gives the whole variable domain DSGVTQTPKHLITATGQRVTLRCSPRSGDLSVYWYQQSLDQGLQFLIQYYNGEERAKGNILERFSAQQFPDLHSELNLSSLELGDSALYFCASSVAGTGDYGYTFGSGTRLTVV.

The V call is TRBV7-9, the J call TRBJ2-7; D is unclear. The CDR3 is 12 amino acids. Trimming left V 4 bases short and J 3 bases short, with 7 bases between. CDR1 and CDR2 (germline): SEHNR, FQNEAQ (reference sequence). CDR3 nucleotides: TGTGCCAGCAGCTACACACGCTACGAGCAGTACTTC. Translated, it gives CASSYTRYEQYF.

This chain links TRBV3-1 (or the pseudogene TRBV3-2) with TRBJ2-7; 9 positions agree with TRBD1. The CDR3 totals 17 residues. Germline lookup yields CDR1 LGHDT and CDR2 YNNKEL (reference sequence). V was clipped by 1 base and J by 3 bases; unmatched bases: 10. The CDR3 is CASSQGSPGQGLYEQYF. In nucleotides, the CDR3 is TGTGCCAGCAGCCAAGGGTCCCCGGGACAGGGACTCTACGAGCAGTACTTC.

The genes are TRBV6-1 and TRBJ1-3, with unresolved D. The CDR3 covers 15 residues. Germline CDR1 and CDR2: MNHNS and SASEGT. V dropped 1 base and J dropped 3 bases, with 10 bases sitting between them. Here the CDR3 reads CASSEGRSGGNTIYF. The CDR3 DNA reads TGTGCCAGCAGTGAAGGACGTTCAGGTGGAAACACCATATATTTT.

The J gene is TRBJ2-7, the V gene TRBV4-1; 7 bases map to TRBD2. Germline V gene sequence: CDR1 MGHRA, CDR2 YSYEKL. The ends lost 2 bases at V and 7 bases at J; junction bases unmatched: 8. This CDR3 has 14 amino acids. CDR3 in DNA: TGCGCCAGCAGCCAAAGGGGCCCCGGGGGGGAGCAGTACTTC. This translates into CASSQRGPGGEQYF.

The chain uses TRBV3-1 (or the pseudogene TRBV3-2) and TRBJ2-1; tentative D call: TRBD2 (6 bases). This CDR3 is 15 amino acids long. Germline CDR1 and CDR2: LGHDT and YNNKEL (reference sequence). Trimming cost V 7 bases and J 5 bases, with 18 bases left between them. The CDR3 is CASKLRGVNDNEQFF. The DNA for the CDR3 is TGTGCCAGCAAACTGCGCGGGGTAAATGACAATGAGCAGTTCTTC.

The chain recombines TRBV5-1 with TRBJ1-2, with a tentative D call TRBD1 (5 bases). V was pared by 3 bases and J by 8 bases, with 17 bases between. Germline lookup yields CDR1 SGHRS and CDR2 YFSETQ. This CDR3 region has 14 residues. In nucleotides, the CDR3 is TGCGCCAGCAGCTGGGGGGAAGGAGGTAGGGGCTACACCTTC. Protein product: CASSWGEGGRGYTF.

V usage is TRBV12-3 or TRBV12-4 and J usage is TRBJ1-2; D is unclear. Deletions cut 3 bases from V and 4 bases from J, with 9 bases between. This CDR3 has 13 amino acids. In DNA form, the CDR3 reads TGTGCCAGCAGTTTCCGGGATGTCTATGGCTACACCTTC. This gives the protein CASSFRDVYGYTF.

The chain is built from TRBV18 and TRBJ1-4, with TRBD1 matching over 7 bases. CDR3 length: 15 residues. J was trimmed by 7 bases and V by 3 bases; bases with no gene match: 8. Germline V gene lookup returns CDR1 KGHSH and CDR2 LQKENI. This chain's CDR3 is CASSPRQGEGEKLFF. In DNA, the CDR3 is TGTGCCAGCTCACCCCGACAGGGAGAAGGTGAAAAACTGTTTTTT.

The chain recombines TRBV7-9 with TRBJ1-1, with D possibly matching TRBD1 (6 bases). Trimming pared 5 bases from V and 10 bases from J, leaving 17 bases between. Germline V gives CDR1 SEHNR, CDR2 FQNEAQ (reference sequence). The CDR3 runs to 13 residues. The CDR3 sequence is CASSPRGARRAFF. CDR3 DNA sequence: TGTGCCAGCAGCCCTCGGGGGGCGAGGAGAGCTTTCTTT.

The chain has TRBV24-1 and TRBJ2-1; weak D call: TRBD1 (6 bases). With 1 base removed from V and 8 bases from J, the gap between germline ends came to 11 bases. The CDR3 has 14 residues. Germline CDR1 is KGHDR and CDR2 is SFDVKD. CDR3: CATSDFGTLDEQFF. The CDR3 DNA reads as TGTGCCACCAGTGATTTCGGGACACTGGATGAGCAGTTCTTC.